This T cell receptor (beta chain) originates from a study of cytomegalovirus exposure and HLA in healthy donors. Study-level information: Unique TCRs from HLA-typed donors, roughly 87 million of them, were held in an early data release. Findings of the study overall: Among TCR beta chains of equal frequency, HLA-associated ones were more clonally expanded in a later analysis. Rare sequences made up most TCRs, while some public TCRs were found in many donors. HLA alleles were associated with fewer than 20,000 TCR beta sequences in a later analysis at 0.05 false discovery rate.

Regarding this clone: Its cognate antigen is unknown.

V was cut by 0 bases and J by 7 bases, with 4 bases left in between. The germline gives CDR1 SGHRS, CDR2 YFSETQ. CDR3 size: 12 residues. Both 60 Vbeta primers and 13 Jbeta primers went into the PCR. Measured with immunoSEQ multiplex PCR; TCRdb has only the in-frame clones, and not every one. This sample yields 210,000 or so clones, of which about three quarters are seen a single time; 0.47% belongs to the top ten. The chain joins TRBV5-1 to TRBJ2-2; D unclear. This clonotype was sampled from a boy younger than 18 in good health and CMV-seronegative. What was sequenced was PBMCs. This CDR3 is CASSLDLGELFF. CDR3 nucleotides: TGCGCCAGCAGCTTGGATCTCGGGGAGCTGTTTTTT.